Described below is a single T cell receptor beta chain sequence and its context. Ages ranged from roughly 18 to 100 years, with residence in 24 US areas. Allocation to cohorts depended on clinical history reported by the participants. TCRdb's copy holds only in-frame clones and misses some; the assay was immunoSEQ multiplex PCR. The sample holds some 220,000 clones, roughly nine tenths seen once. The data were taken from a study of blood T cell repertoires in COVID-19. Study details: Cohort 3 recovery required two negative PCRs, clearance, or symptom resolution. COVID-19 samples collected from the United States, Italy and Spain covered acute and convalescent phases.

Trimming at V came to 7 bases and at J to 5 bases, leaving 9 bases not matched to a gene. Per germline, CDR1 SNHLY and CDR2 FYNNEI. CDR3 length: 15 residues. This receptor was obtained from a woman aged 45-59 years in a cohort exposed to, infected with or recovered from COVID-19 (not recorded which). The source material was PBMCs or T cells enriched from blood (not recorded which). The chain combines TRBV2 with TRBJ2-2, with 8 bases matching TRBD1. CDR3 in DNA: TGTGCCAGCAAAGGTCAGGGGGCAAGGACCGGGGAGCTGTTTTTT. Its protein product is CASKGQGARTGELFF. The variable domain in full, with the rest retrieved from reference TRBV2 and TRBJ2-2, is EPEVTQTPSHQVTQMGQEVILRCVPISNHLYFYWYRQILGQKVEFLVSFYNNEISEKSEIFDDQFSVERPDGSNFTLKIRSTKLEDSAMYFCASKGQGARTGELFFGEGSRLTVL.